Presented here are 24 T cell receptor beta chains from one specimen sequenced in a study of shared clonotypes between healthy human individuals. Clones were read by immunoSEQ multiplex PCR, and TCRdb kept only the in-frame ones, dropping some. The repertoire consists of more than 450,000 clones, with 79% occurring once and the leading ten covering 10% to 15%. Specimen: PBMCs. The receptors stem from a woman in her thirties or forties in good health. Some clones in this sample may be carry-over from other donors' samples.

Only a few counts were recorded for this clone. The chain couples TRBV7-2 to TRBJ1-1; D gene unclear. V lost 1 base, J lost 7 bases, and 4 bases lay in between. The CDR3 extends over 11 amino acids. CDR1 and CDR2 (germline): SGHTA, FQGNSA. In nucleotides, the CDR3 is TGTGCCAGCAGCTTAGTACATGAAGCTTTCTTT. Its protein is CASSLVHEAFF. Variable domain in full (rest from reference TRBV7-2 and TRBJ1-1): GAGVSQSPSNKVTEKGKDVELRCDPISGHTALYWYRQSLGQGLEFLIYFQGNSAPDKSGLPSDRFSAERTGGSVSTLTIQRTQQEDSAVYLCASSLVHEAFFGQGTRLTVV.

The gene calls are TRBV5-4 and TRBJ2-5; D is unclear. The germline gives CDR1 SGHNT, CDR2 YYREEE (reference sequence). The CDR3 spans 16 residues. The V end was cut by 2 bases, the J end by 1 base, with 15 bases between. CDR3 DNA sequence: TGTGCCAGCAGCTTCGTTGGCCAGGCCCCCCAAGAGACCCAGTACTTC. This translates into CASSFVGQAPQETQYF.

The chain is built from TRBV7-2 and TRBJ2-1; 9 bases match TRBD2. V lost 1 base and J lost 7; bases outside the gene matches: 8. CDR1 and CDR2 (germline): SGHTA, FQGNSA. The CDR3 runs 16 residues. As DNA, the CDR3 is TGTGCCAGCAGCTTAGGAGCGGGAGGAGGAGTGAATGAGCAGTTCTTC. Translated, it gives CASSLGAGGGVNEQFF.

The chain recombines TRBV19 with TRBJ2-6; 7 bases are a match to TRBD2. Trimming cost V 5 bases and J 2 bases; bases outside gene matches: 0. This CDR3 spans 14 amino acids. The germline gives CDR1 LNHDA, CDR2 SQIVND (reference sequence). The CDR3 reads CASSRGAGANVLTF. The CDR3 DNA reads TGTGCCAGTAGTCGGGGGGCTGGGGCCAACGTCCTGACTTTC.

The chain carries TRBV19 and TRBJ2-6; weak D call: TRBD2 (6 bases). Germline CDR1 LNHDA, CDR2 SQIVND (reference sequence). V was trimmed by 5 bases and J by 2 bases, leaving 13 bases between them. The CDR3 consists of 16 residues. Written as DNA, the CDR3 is TGTGCCAGTAGTGTTGCGACTAGTGCTGGGGCCAACGTCCTGACTTTC. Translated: CASSVATSAGANVLTF. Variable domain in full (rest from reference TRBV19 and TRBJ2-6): DGGITQSPKYLFRKEGQNVTLSCEQNLNHDAMYWYRQDPGQGLRLIYYSQIVNDFQKGDIAEGYSVSREKKESFPLTVTSAQKNPTAFYLCASSVATSAGANVLTFGAGSRLTVL.

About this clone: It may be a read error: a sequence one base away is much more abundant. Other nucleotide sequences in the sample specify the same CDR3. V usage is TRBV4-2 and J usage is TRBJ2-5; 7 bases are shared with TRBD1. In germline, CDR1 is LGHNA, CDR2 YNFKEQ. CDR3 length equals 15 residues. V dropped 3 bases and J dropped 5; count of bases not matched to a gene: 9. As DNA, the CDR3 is TGTGCCAGCAGCCAGTCCCGACAGGGTGGGGAGACCCAGTACTTC. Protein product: CASSQSRQGGETQYF.

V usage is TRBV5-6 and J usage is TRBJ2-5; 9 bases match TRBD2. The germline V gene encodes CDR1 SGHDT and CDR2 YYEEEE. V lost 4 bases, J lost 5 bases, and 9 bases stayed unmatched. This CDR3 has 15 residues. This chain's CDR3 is CASSRLAGVGETQYF. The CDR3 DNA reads TGTGCCAGCAGCCGCTTAGCGGGAGTGGGGGAGACCCAGTACTTC. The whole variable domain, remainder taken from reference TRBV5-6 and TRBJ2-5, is DAGVTQSPTHLIKTRGQQVTLRCSPKSGHDTVSWYQQALGQGPQFIFQYYEEEERQRGNFPDRFSGHQFPNYSSELNVNALLLGDSALYLCASSRLAGVGETQYFGPGTRLLVL.

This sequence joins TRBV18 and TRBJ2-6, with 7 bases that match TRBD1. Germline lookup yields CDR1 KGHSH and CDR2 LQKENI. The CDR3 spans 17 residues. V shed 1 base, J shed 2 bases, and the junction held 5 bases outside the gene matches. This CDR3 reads CASSPRPTGTGANVLTF. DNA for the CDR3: TGTGCCAGCTCACCACGACCGACAGGGACTGGGGCCAACGTCCTGACTTTC.

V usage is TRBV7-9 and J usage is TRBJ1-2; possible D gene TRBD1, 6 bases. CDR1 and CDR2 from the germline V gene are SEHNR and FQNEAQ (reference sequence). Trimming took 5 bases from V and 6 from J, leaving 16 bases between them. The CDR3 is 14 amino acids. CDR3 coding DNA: TGTGCCAGCAGCAGCCCGGGGGCATCACATGGCTACACCTTC. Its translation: CASSSPGASHGYTF.

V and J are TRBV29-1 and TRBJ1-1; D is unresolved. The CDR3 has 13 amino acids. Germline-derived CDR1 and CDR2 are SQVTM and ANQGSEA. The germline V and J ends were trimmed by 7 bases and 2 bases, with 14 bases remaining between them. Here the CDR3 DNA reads TGCAGCGAGGGCGGGTTGGGCAACACTGAAGCTTTCTTT. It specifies CSEGGLGNTEAFF.

CDR3 in DNA: TGTGCCAGCAGTTCTACCTATAGCGGTACTGAGCAGTTCTTC. Residues: CASSSTYSGTEQFF. This chain connects TRBV27 to TRBJ2-1, with a possible D match to TRBD2 (6 bases). The germline gives CDR1 MNHEY, CDR2 SMNVEV (reference sequence). The ends were cut back, 4 bases at V and 9 bases at J, with 16 bases in the middle. This CDR3 is built from 14 residues.

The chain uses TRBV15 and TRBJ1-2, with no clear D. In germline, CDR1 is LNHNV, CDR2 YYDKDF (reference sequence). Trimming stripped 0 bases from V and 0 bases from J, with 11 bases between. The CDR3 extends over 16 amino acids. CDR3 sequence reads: CATSRDHNAANYGYTF. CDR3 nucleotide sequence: TGTGCCACCAGCAGAGATCATAATGCAGCTAACTATGGCTACACCTTC.

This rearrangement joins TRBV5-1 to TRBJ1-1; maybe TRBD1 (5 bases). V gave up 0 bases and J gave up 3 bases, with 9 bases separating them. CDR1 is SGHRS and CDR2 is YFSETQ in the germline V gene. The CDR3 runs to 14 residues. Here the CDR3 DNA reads TGCGCCAGCAGCTTGGTTGCGGGGGACACTGAAGCTTTCTTT. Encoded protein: CASSLVAGDTEAFF.

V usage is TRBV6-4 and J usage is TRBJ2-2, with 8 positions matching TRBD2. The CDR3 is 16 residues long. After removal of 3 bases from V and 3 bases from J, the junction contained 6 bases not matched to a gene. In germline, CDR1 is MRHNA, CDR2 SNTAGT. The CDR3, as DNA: TGTGCCAGCAGTGAGGGGATAGCGGGATACACCGGGGAGCTGTTTTTT. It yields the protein CASSEGIAGYTGELFF.

CDR3 nucleotide sequence: TGTGCCAGCAGCGGTGACAGGGAAGAGACCCAGTACTTC. Translated: CASSGDREETQYF. This chain uses TRBV5-6 with TRBJ2-5; 7 bases fit TRBD1. CDR3 length: 13 residues. CDR1 is SGHDT and CDR2 is YYEEEE in the germline V gene. Trimming removed 4 bases from V and 3 bases from J; junction bases left unmatched: 3. The whole variable domain, remainder taken from reference TRBV5-6 and TRBJ2-5, is DAGVTQSPTHLIKTRGQQVTLRCSPKSGHDTVSWYQQALGQGPQFIFQYYEEEERQRGNFPDRFSGHQFPNYSSELNVNALLLGDSALYLCASSGDREETQYFGPGTRLLVL.

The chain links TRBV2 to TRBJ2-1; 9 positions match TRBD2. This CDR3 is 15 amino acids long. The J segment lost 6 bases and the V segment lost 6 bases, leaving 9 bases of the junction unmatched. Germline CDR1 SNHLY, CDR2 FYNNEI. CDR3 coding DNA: TGTGCCAGCAGGTTGCGGGGTAGCGGGAGCAATGAGCAGTTCTTC. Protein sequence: CASRLRGSGSNEQFF.

For the CDR3, the DNA is TGTGCCAGCAGCTTAGCAGCGGACTCCTACGAGCAGTACTTC. Protein sequence: CASSLAADSYEQYF. The V gene is TRBV7-2, the J gene TRBJ2-7; D might be TRBD2 (5 bases). The V end lost 0 bases, the J end lost 0 bases, and 6 bases lay between the germline ends. Germline CDR1 is SGHTA and CDR2 is FQGNSA. The CDR3 spans 14 residues.

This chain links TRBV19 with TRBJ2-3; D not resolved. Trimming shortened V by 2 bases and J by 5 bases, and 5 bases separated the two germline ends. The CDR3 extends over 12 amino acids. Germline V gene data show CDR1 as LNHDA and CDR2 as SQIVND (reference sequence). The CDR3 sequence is CASSIPGDTQYF. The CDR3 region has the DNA TGTGCCAGTAGTATACCTGGAGATACGCAGTATTTT.

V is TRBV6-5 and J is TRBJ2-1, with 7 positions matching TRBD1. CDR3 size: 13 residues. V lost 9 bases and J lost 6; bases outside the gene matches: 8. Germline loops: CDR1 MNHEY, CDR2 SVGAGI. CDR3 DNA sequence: TGTGCCAGTAAACAGGGGAGCGGCAATGAGCAGTTCTTC. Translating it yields CASKQGSGNEQFF.

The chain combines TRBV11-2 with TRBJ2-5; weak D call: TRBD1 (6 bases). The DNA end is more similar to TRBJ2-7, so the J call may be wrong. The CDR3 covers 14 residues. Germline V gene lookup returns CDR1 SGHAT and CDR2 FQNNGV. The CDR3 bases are TGTGCCAGCAGCCTTGGACAGTGGCGCTACGAGCAGTACTTC. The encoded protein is CASSLGQWRYEQYF.

The CDR3 region is CASSYSRGQDTIYF. CDR3 nucleotides: TGTGCCAGCAGTTATAGCAGGGGGCAAGACACCATATATTTT. V usage is TRBV6-6 and J usage is TRBJ1-3, with 8 bases matching TRBD1. CDR1 and CDR2 from the germline V gene are MNHNY and SVGAGI (reference sequence). The CDR3 is 14 residues long. The J segment lost 8 bases and the V segment lost 3 bases, leaving 6 bases of the junction unmatched.

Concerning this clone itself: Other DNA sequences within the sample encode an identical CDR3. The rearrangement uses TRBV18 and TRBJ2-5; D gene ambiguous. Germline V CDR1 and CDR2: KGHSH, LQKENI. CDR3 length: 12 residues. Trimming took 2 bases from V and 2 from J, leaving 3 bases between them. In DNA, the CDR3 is TGTGCCAGCTCACCAACACAAGAGACCCAGTACTTC. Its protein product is CASSPTQETQYF.

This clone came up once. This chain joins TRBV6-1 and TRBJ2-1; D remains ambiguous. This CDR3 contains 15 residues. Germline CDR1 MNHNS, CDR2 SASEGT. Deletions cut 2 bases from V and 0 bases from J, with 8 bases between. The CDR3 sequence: CASSELSSSYNEQFF. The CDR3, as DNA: TGTGCCAGCAGTGAACTAAGTAGCTCCTACAATGAGCAGTTCTTC.

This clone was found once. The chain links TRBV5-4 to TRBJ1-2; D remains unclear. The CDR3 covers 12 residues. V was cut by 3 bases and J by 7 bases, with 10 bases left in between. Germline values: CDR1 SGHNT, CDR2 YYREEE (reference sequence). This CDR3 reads CASSSLMGGYTF. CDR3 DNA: TGTGCCAGCAGCTCCCTGATGGGTGGCTACACCTTC.